A selection of T cell receptor beta chains follows, all from one sample in a study of cytomegalovirus exposure and HLA in healthy donors. Clones were read by immunoSEQ multiplex PCR, and TCRdb kept only the in-frame ones, dropping some. The profile shows more than 50,000 clones, more than 70% of them singletons. Sequencing was carried out using PBMCs. Receptor source: a woman aged 40 to 55 in good health and CMV-seropositive. Both conserved end residues are part of each CDR3. Each record gives: D gene, V gene, J gene, clone size, CDR3 protein, CDR3 DNA. D genes are given only for firm matches. Expanded clones are given a class, and other clones once, few, many or no size at all.

D: -; V: TRBV7-8; J: TRBJ1-2; size: -; CDR3: CASSLGSHGDF; DNA: TGTGCCAGCAGCTTAGGGTCCCACGGGGACTTC
D: TRBD1; V: TRBV7-9; J: TRBJ1-3; size: -; CDR3: CASSSILGQGGYGNTIYF; DNA: TGTGCCAGCAGTTCAATCTTAGGACAGGGAGGCTATGGAAACACCATATATTTT
D: -; V: TRBV19; J: TRBJ1-1; size: -; CDR3: CATSGSGPKAFF; DNA: TGTGCCACCTCAGGGTCCGGGCCGAAAGCTTTCTTT
D: -; V: TRBV5-1; J: TRBJ2-5; size: -; CDR3: CASSLTRGQETQYF; DNA: TGCGCCAGCAGCTTGACCCGGGGGCAAGAGACCCAGTACTTC
D: -; V: TRBV7-2; J: TRBJ1-1; size: -; CDR3: CASSFETVTEAFF; DNA: TGTGCCAGCAGCTTTGAAACAGTAACTGAAGCTTTCTTT
D: TRBD1; V: TRBV5-1; J: TRBJ2-7; size: few; CDR3: CASSWGQGSSYEQYF; DNA: TGCGCCAGCAGCTGGGGACAGGGGAGCTCCTACGAGCAGTACTTC
D: -; V: TRBV6-6; J: TRBJ1-5; size: -; CDR3: CASGVGGSNQPQHF; DNA: TGTGCCAGCGGCGTTGGGGGGAGCAATCAGCCCCAGCATTTT
D: TRBD1; V: TRBV6-5; J: TRBJ1-4; size: -; CDR3: CASRQGAANEKLFF; DNA: TGTGCCAGTAGACAGGGGGCAGCTAATGAAAAACTGTTTTTT
D: TRBD1; V: TRBV10-3; J: TRBJ1-1; size: -; CDR3: CAIRDISTGANTEAFF; DNA: TGTGCCATCAGGGATATTTCGACAGGGGCGAACACTGAAGCTTTCTTT
D: TRBD1; V: TRBV29-1; J: TRBJ1-1; size: -; CDR3: CSGLDRGQKAFF; DNA: TGCAGCGGGTTAGACAGGGGGCAGAAAGCTTTCTTT
D: -; V: TRBV19; J: TRBJ1-5; size: -; CDR3: CASSITEQHQHF; DNA: TGTGCCAGTAGTATAACTGAACAGCACCAGCATTTT
D: -; V: TRBV19; J: TRBJ2-3; size: -; CDR3: CASSIGQGTDTQYF; DNA: TGTGCCAGTAGTATTGGGCAGGGAACAGATACGCAGTATTTT
D: -; V: TRBV5-8; J: TRBJ2-7; size: once; CDR3: CASSYWTVYEQYF; DNA: TGTGCCAGCAGCTACTGGACAGTCTACGAGCAGTACTTC
D: TRBD1; V: TRBV18; J: TRBJ2-3; size: -; CDR3: CASSPPRTGAPDTQYF; DNA: TGTGCCAGCTCACCACCCCGGACAGGGGCGCCAGATACGCAGTATTTT
D: -; V: TRBV4-3; J: TRBJ2-7; size: few; CDR3: CASSQVVGHLGEQYF; DNA: TGCGCCAGCAGCCAAGTTGTTGGACACCTCGGGGAGCAGTACTTC
D: TRBD1; V: TRBV6-5; J: TRBJ1-1; size: few; CDR3: CASSFQQGSKVEAFF; DNA: TGTGCCAGCAGTTTTCAACAGGGGTCGAAGGTTGAAGCTTTCTTT
D: TRBD1; V: TRBV19; J: TRBJ2-2; size: -; CDR3: CASSLTGAGELFF; DNA: TGTGCCAGTAGTCTGACAGGGGCCGGGGAGCTGTTTTTT
D: -; V: TRBV7-9; J: TRBJ2-2; size: few; CDR3: CASSQGGLTGELFF; DNA: TGTGCCAGCAGCCAGGGCGGTTTGACCGGGGAGCTGTTTTTT
D: -; V: TRBV5-1; J: TRBJ1-2; size: once; CDR3: CASSLGQALYGYTF; DNA: TGCGCCAGCAGCTTGGGACAGGCGCTCTATGGCTACACCTTC
D: -; V: TRBV5-4; J: TRBJ1-2; size: -; CDR3: CASSSGSRGGYTF; DNA: TGTGCCAGCAGCTCCGGGTCGCGGGGAGGCTACACCTTC